The T cell receptor (beta chain) under discussion was sequenced for a study of cytomegalovirus exposure and HLA in healthy donors. Researchers ran the PCR with 60 Vbeta and 13 Jbeta primers. TCRdb keeps only in-frame clones here, not all; method: immunoSEQ multiplex PCR. This sample has about 190,000 clones; around 83% occur once, and the top ten carry 10% to 13%. Germline-derived CDR1 and CDR2 are SEHNR and FQNEAQ (reference sequence). V was shortened by 5 bases and J by 4 bases, with 15 bases between the two germline ends. CDR3 length: 15 amino acids. Sequencing was carried out using PBMCs. This TCR derives from a woman aged 45-65 years in good health and CMV-seropositive. The rearrangement uses TRBV7-9 and TRBJ2-1; D is ambiguous. CDR3 in DNA: TGTGCCAGCAGCCCGGATAAAGGCGGTTACAATGAGCAGTTCTTC. It encodes CASSPDKGGYNEQFF.